The source of this TCR beta chain is a study of PD-L1 blockade in urothelial cancer. About the research overall: Intravenous atezolizumab, 1,200 mg every 3 weeks, was begun by patients in about 2014. Each blood sample yielded a median of 141,255 T cells.

PCRs were each spiked with synthetic TCR analog templates. The table came from immunoSEQ multiplex PCR; TCRdb's copy has only in-frame clones and leaves some out. The table shows roughly 110,000 clones, with approximately 89% occurring only once. The time point denotes: peripheral blood 6 weeks after treatment start. The CDR3 runs 14 residues. Germline CDR1 PRHDT, CDR2 FYEKMQ (reference sequence). Trimming pared 5 bases from V and 1 base from J, leaving 11 bases between. The chain has TRBV13 and TRBJ1-2; tentatively, D is TRBD1 (5 bases). The material sequenced was PBMCs, taken around atezolizumab (anti-PD-L1) treatment. The sequence was obtained from a man aged 60 to 75 with urothelial cancer. Written as DNA, the CDR3 is TGTGCCAGCAGCATCCTACAGGTTAACTATGGCTACACCTTC. It yields the protein CASSILQVNYGYTF.